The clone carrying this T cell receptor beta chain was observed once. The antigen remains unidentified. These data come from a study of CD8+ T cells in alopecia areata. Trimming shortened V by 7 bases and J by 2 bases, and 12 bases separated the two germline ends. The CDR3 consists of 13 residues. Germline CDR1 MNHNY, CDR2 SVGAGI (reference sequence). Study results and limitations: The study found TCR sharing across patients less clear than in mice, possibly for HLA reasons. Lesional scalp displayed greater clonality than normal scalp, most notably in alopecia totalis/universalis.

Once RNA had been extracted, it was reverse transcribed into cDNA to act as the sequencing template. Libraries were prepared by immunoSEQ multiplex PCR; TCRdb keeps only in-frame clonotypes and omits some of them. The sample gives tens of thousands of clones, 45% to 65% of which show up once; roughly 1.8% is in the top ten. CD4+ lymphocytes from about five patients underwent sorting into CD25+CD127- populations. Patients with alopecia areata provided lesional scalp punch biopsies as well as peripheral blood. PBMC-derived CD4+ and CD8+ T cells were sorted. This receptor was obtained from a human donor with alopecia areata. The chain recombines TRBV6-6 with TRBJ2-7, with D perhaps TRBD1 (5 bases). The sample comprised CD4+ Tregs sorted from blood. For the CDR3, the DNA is TGTGCCAGCAAAGACAGCGATCCCTACGAGCAGTACTTC. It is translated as CASKDSDPYEQYF.